The 19 T cell receptor beta chains reported below all come from one sample, sequenced in a study of blood T cell repertoires in COVID-19. Data came from immunoSEQ multiplex PCR; TCRdb stores just in-frame clones and leaves some out. The sample carries tens of thousands of clones, 88% recorded once. The source material was PBMCs or T cells enriched from blood (not recorded which). These receptors were obtained from a middle-aged woman who had recovered from COVID-19.

V and J are TRBV7-8 and TRBJ1-2; D not certain. Germline V gene data show CDR1 as SGHVS and CDR2 as FQNEAQ. The CDR3 extends over 13 amino acids. Trimming stripped 1 base from V and 8 bases from J, with 11 bases between. The chain's CDR3 is CASSLGGGSGYTF. The CDR3 DNA reads TGTGCCAGCAGCTTAGGAGGAGGGTCCGGCTACACCTTC.

The J gene is TRBJ1-6, the V gene TRBV19, with TRBD1 as a possible D gene (6 bases). Germline CDR1 LNHDA, CDR2 SQIVND (reference sequence). This CDR3 is 14 amino acids long. V was trimmed by 3 bases and J by 7 bases, leaving 10 bases between them. CDR3 region: CASSISRGNSPLHF. The CDR3 DNA sequence: TGTGCCAGTAGTATCTCCAGGGGAAATTCACCCCTCCACTTT.

The V and J genes are TRBV10-2 and TRBJ1-1; the D gene is possibly TRBD1 (5 bases). There are 13 residues in the CDR3. Trimming removed 5 bases from V and 1 base from J, with 8 bases in between. Per the germline V gene, CDR1 is WSHSY and CDR2 is SAAADI. This CDR3 is CASSLGANTEAFF. In nucleotides, the CDR3 is TGCGCCAGCAGTTTAGGGGCGAACACTGAAGCTTTCTTT.

The rearrangement links TRBV7-2 to TRBJ2-1, with 12 bases lining up with TRBD2. This CDR3 has 18 amino acids. Per germline, CDR1 SGHTA and CDR2 FQGNSA. Losses at the gene ends were 5 bases for V and 8 bases for J; bases not matched to a gene: 16. Here the CDR3 reads CASSLPGVLAGGHDEQFF. CDR3 DNA sequence: TGTGCCAGCAGCCTCCCCGGGGTCCTAGCGGGGGGGCATGATGAGCAGTTCTTC.

This clone was seen just once. The chain joins TRBV18 to TRBJ2-5, with 8 bases fitting TRBD1. Germline V gene data show CDR1 as KGHSH and CDR2 as LQKENI. The CDR3 is 16 amino acids. V lost 0 bases and J lost 5; bases outside the gene matches: 8. CDR3 nucleotides: TGTGCCAGCTCACCACCGGGTCAGGGGGCGCGGGAGACCCAGTACTTC. It codes for CASSPPGQGARETQYF.

J is TRBJ1-2 and V is TRBV27; D may be TRBD1 (5 bases). The CDR3 runs to 13 residues. The V end lost 6 bases, the J end lost 1 base, and 9 bases lay between the germline ends. Germline CDR1 and CDR2: MNHEY and SMNVEV (reference sequence). CDR3 protein: CASSPDSNYGYTF. The CDR3 region has the DNA TGTGCCAGCAGCCCCGACAGTAACTATGGCTACACCTTC.

The rearrangement uses TRBV2 and TRBJ1-4, with D tentatively TRBD1 (6 bases). Germline V gives CDR1 SNHLY, CDR2 FYNNEI. The CDR3 loop spans 13 amino acids. V gave up 9 bases and J gave up 3 bases, with 11 bases separating them. The CDR3 DNA is TGTGCCAGAAGGACAGATCCTAATGAAAAACTGTTTTTT. It is translated as CARRTDPNEKLFF.

The chain is built from TRBV10-2 and TRBJ2-1; 11 bases are a match to TRBD1. This CDR3 has 13 residues. Trimming took 10 bases from V and 6 from J; bases not matched to a gene: 5. In germline, CDR1 is WSHSY, CDR2 SAAADI. For the CDR3, the DNA is TGCGCCACCGGGACAGGGGGGGGCAATGAGCAGTTCTTC. Its protein product is CATGTGGGNEQFF.

The rearrangement joins TRBV24-1 to TRBJ1-5; tentative D call: TRBD1 (5 bases). Trimming took off 4 bases at V and 6 bases at J, with 15 bases between the two ends. Germline V gene data show CDR1 as KGHDR and CDR2 as SFDVKD. The CDR3 contains 15 residues. In DNA, the CDR3 is TGTGCCACCAGTGACCAAAAAGGGGAAGTTCAGCCCCAGCATTTT. It translates to CATSDQKGEVQPQHF.

This chain's CDR3 is CASSMAGGMEQYF. The CDR3 region has the DNA TGTGCCAGTAGTATGGCAGGGGGGATGGAGCAGTACTTC. The chain uses TRBV19 and TRBJ2-7; perhaps TRBD1 as D (7 bases). V was cut by 3 bases and J by 7 bases, with 13 bases left in between. Germline-derived CDR1 and CDR2 are LNHDA and SQIVND (reference sequence). The CDR3 covers 13 residues.

V is TRBV4-1 and J is TRBJ1-1; tentative D call: TRBD1 (6 bases). The CDR3 contains 14 residues. CDR1 is MGHRA, CDR2 YSYEKL, per germline. Trimming cost V 3 bases and J 10 bases, with 18 bases left between them. The CDR3 here is CASSHQGTPIGAFF. Here the CDR3 DNA reads TGCGCCAGCAGCCACCAAGGGACACCGATCGGAGCTTTCTTT.

This chain uses TRBV19 with TRBJ2-1, with 9 bases that match TRBD2. V trimming: 4 bases; J trimming: 2 bases; junction bases outside the gene matches: 9. The CDR3 loop spans 17 amino acids. Germline values: CDR1 LNHDA, CDR2 SQIVND (reference sequence). CDR3 nucleotide sequence: TGTGCCAGTAGTAACGATAGGAGCGGGGGGACCTACAATGAGCAGTTCTTC. It specifies CASSNDRSGGTYNEQFF.

This chain connects TRBV5-8 to TRBJ2-5; 10 bases are shared with TRBD2. Germline V lookup: CDR1 SGHTS, CDR2 YDEGEE. The CDR3 length is 18 residues. After removal of 0 bases from V and 2 bases from J, the junction contained 10 bases not matched to a gene. The chain's CDR3 is CASSLAGLAGAEQETQYF. The CDR3 nucleotides read TGTGCCAGCAGCTTGGCAGGGCTAGCGGGGGCCGAACAAGAGACCCAGTACTTC. Full variable domain (missing parts from reference TRBV5-8 and TRBJ2-5): EAGVTQSPTHLIKTRGQQATLRCSPISGHTSVYWYQQALGLGLQFLLWYDEGEERNRGNFPPRFSGRQFPNYSSELNVNALELEDSALYLCASSLAGLAGAEQETQYFGPGTRLLVL.

V gene TRBV4-1 combines with J gene TRBJ2-1; the D gene is possibly TRBD2 (5 bases). The CDR3 is made up of 15 amino acids. V was pared by 1 base and J by 7 bases, with 14 bases between. Germline lookup yields CDR1 MGHRA and CDR2 YSYEKL. The CDR3, as DNA: TGCGCCAGCAGCCAAGGAGGGTTCTATAGGAATGAGCAGTTCTTC. The encoded protein is CASSQGGFYRNEQFF.

The chain carries TRBV28 and TRBJ1-2, with D perhaps matching TRBD1 (6 bases). Trimming stripped 7 bases from V and 6 bases from J, with 15 bases between. Per germline, CDR1 MDHEN and CDR2 SYDVKM. The CDR3 loop spans 13 amino acids. The CDR3 spells CASMREGENGYTF. CDR3 bases: TGTGCCAGCATGAGGGAGGGGGAGAATGGCTACACCTTC.

The chain has TRBV6-2 or TRBV6-3 and TRBJ2-7; 10 bases match TRBD2. The V and J ends lost 2 bases and 4 bases, in that order; junction bases with no gene match: 5. This CDR3 has 15 residues. Per germline, CDR1 MNHEY and CDR2 SVGEGT. CDR3 sequence reads: CASSYQERGGYEQYF. The CDR3, as DNA: TGTGCCAGCAGTTACCAAGAGCGGGGGGGGTACGAGCAGTACTTC.

This chain joins TRBV19 and TRBJ2-3, with D possibly being TRBD1 (6 bases). The CDR3 consists of 13 residues. Trimming took off 7 bases at V and 3 bases at J, with 11 bases between the two ends. Germline V lookup: CDR1 LNHDA, CDR2 SQIVND (reference sequence). In DNA, the CDR3 is TGTGCCAGTAACGAGGGGGTGACAGATACGCAGTATTTT. It yields the protein CASNEGVTDTQYF.

V and J are TRBV7-2 and TRBJ1-2; D not certain. V dropped 5 bases and J dropped 4 bases, with 20 bases sitting between them. The CDR3 sequence is 16 residues long. Germline lookup yields CDR1 SGHTA and CDR2 FQGNSA. This CDR3 reads CASSRLGLRYGYGYTF. The CDR3 nucleotides are TGTGCCAGCAGCCGCCTAGGCTTAAGGTATGGCTATGGCTACACCTTC.

A word on this clone: The junction and the germline gene differ at one end; a read error may be behind it. This chain joins TRBV20-1 and TRBJ1-2, with D possibly matching TRBD1 (6 bases). Germline V lookup: CDR1 DFQATT, CDR2 SNEGSKA (reference sequence). The CDR3 has 10 amino acids. CDR3 nucleotide sequence: TGCAGTGCTAGGGGTCAGGGGTTCGCCTTC. Translating gives CSARGQGFAF.